This T cell receptor beta chain stems from a study of blood T cell repertoires in COVID-19. Whole-study context: Acute-phase and convalescent COVID-19 samples originated in the United States, Italy and Spain. PBMCs, B-cell-depleted T cells, or T cells provided the cDNA or gDNA that made up the material.

The germline gives CDR1 KGHSH, CDR2 LQKENI. Trimming stripped 3 bases from V and 8 bases from J, with 17 bases between. The length of the CDR3 is 15 residues. Authors' analysis steps: From reference gene primer amplification, estimates of nucleated cell counts were derived. The table came from immunoSEQ multiplex PCR; TCRdb's copy has only in-frame clones and leaves some out. That table furnishes V, J and clone size, whereas the DNA furnished D and trimming. The sample lists around 300,000 clones, 70% to 90% occurring once. This receptor was obtained from a woman aged 70 to 79 with acute or convalescent COVID-19. The genes are TRBV18 and TRBJ2-1; possibly TRBD2 for D (5 bases). Sequenced input: peripheral blood. The CDR3 nucleotides are TGTGCCAGCTCACCTAGTAGAAGCGAGGGAGATGAGCAGTTCTTC. Translation gives CASSPSRSEGDEQFF.